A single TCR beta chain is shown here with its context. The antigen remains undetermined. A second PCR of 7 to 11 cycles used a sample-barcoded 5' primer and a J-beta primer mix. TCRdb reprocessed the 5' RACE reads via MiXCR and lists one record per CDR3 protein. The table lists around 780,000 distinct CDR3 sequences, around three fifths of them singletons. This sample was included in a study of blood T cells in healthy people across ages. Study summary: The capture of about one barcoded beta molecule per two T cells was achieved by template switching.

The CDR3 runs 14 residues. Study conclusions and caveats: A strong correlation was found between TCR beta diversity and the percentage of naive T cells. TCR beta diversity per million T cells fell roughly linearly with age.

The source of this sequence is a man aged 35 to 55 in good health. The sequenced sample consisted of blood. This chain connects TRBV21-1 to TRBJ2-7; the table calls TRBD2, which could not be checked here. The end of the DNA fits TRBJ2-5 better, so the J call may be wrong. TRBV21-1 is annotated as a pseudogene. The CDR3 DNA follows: TGTGCCAGCAGCAAAGAGAACCCGCCGGAGACCCAGTACTTC. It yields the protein CASSKENPPETQYF.